This T cell receptor (beta chain) was captured by sequencing in a study of T cell responses to AZD1222 COVID-19 vaccine. V was pared by 0 bases and J by 2 bases, with 25 bases between. CDR1 ENHRY and CDR2 SYGVKD come from the germline V gene. This CDR3 comprises 20 residues. Clones were sequenced by immunoSEQ multiplex PCR, and TCRdb holds only the in-frame ones, with some missing. The sample includes 95,000 to 100,000 clones, around 90% of them seen just once. The chain links TRBV10-3 to TRBJ2-5, with D possibly matching TRBD1 (6 bases). The origin of this receptor is an adult in good health. Sequences were derived from peripheral blood, sampled on day 0 of AZD1222 vaccination. DNA of the CDR3: TGTGCCATCAGTGAGTCGATTGGTGGAAACAGGGTTGGGATACAAGAGACCCAGTACTTC. Its translation is CAISESIGGNRVGIQETQYF.